This is a list of T cell receptor beta chains from one sample in a study of CDR3 diversity in severe acne. TCRdb processed the PCR reads anew with MiXCR; each CDR3 protein has one entry. Among approximately 90,000 distinct CDR3 sequences listed, about 48% were seen once. Material for sequencing was blood. These receptors originate from a male donor in good health, serving as a control. Both conserved end residues are part of each CDR3. D genes are given only for firm matches. Size is stated for part of the rows, as once, few or many counts, or as a class when the clone is expanded.

clone_size	d_call	v_call	j_call	cdr3_nt	cdr3_aa
many	TRBD1	TRBV6-1	TRBJ2-1	TGTGCCAGCAGTGTAGACAGGGGGAGCACCTACAATGAGCAGTTCTTC	CASSVDRGSTYNEQFF
-	-	TRBV5-1	TRBJ1-2	TGCGCCAGCAGCTTAAATGGCCTGGGGACTGATGGCTACACCTTC	CASSLNGLGTDGYTF
-	TRBD2	TRBV6-1	TRBJ2-7	TGTGCCAGCAGTAGGGACCTAGCGGGGGGCTACTACGAGCAGTACTTC	CASSRDLAGGYYEQYF
few	-	TRBV12-3/TRBV12-4	TRBJ2-2	TGTGCCAGCAGTTATTCCGGGGAGCTGTTTTTT	CASSYSGELFF
-	TRBD2	TRBV4-1	TRBJ2-7	TGCGCCAGCAGCCCCACCACCGGGGGGGGCTACGAGCAGTACTTC	CASSPTTGGGYEQYF
few	TRBD1	TRBV5-1	TRBJ2-7	TGCGCCAGCAGCTTGGAGGGACAGGGCTCCTACGAGCAGTACTTC	CASSLEGQGSYEQYF
-	-	TRBV2	TRBJ1-6	TGTGCCAGCACAGGGGACACCCATAATTCACCCCTCCACTTT	CASTGDTHNSPLHF
-	-	TRBV29-1	TRBJ1-1	TGCAGCGTTGAAGTAGGAGGGGACACTGAAGCTTTCTTT	CSVEVGGDTEAFF
-	-	TRBV12-3/TRBV12-4	TRBJ1-1	-	CASSKTGDTIYFGEGSYDTEAFF
many	-	TRBV25-1	TRBJ1-4	TGTGCCAGCAGTGAAATGGGGGCCTTGGATGAAAAACTGTTTTTT	CASSEMGALDEKLFF
-	TRBD1	TRBV7-9	TRBJ2-7	TGTGCCAGCAGCACCCGGACAGGGGGCTATGGGGGCTCCTACGAGCAGTACTTC	CASSTRTGGYGGSYEQYF
many	TRBD2	TRBV9	TRBJ2-7	TGTGCCAGCAGCCCTAGCGGTTCCTCCTACGAGCAGTACTTC	CASSPSGSSYEQYF
-	-	TRBV7-2	TRBJ2-6	TGTGCCAGCCGCCCCGGAGGGTCCGGGGCCAACGTCCTGACTTTC	CASRPGGSGANVLTF
many	TRBD1	TRBV7-8	TRBJ2-7	TGTGCCAGCAGTCGCCAGACAGGGGGTTCCTACGAGCAGTACTTC	CASSRQTGGSYEQYF
many	-	TRBV18	TRBJ2-2	TGTGCCAGCTCACCAATGGCCACCGGGGAGCTGTTTTTT	CASSPMATGELFF
medium-sized	TRBD1	TRBV7-9	TRBJ1-1	TGTGCCAGCAGCCTACAGGGGACAGGCACTGAAGCTTTCTTT	CASSLQGTGTEAFF
-	-	TRBV3-1	TRBJ1-4	TGTGCCAGCAGCCGAGCAGGGATCGGGGAAAAACTGTTTTTT	CASSRAGIGEKLFF
-	-	TRBV2	TRBJ1-2	TGTGCCAGCACCCAAGTGGGTAGTGGCTACACCTTC	CASTQVGSGYTF
-	TRBD2	TRBV29-1	TRBJ2-2	TGCAGCGTTGGCGGGACTAGCGGGACCGGGGAGCTGTTTTTT	CSVGGTSGTGELFF
few	TRBD2	TRBV25-1	TRBJ2-1	TGTGCCAGCTCCCCGGGACTAGCGGGAGCATACAATGAGCAGTTCTTC	CASSPGLAGAYNEQFF
many	-	TRBV12-3/TRBV12-4	TRBJ1-1	TGTGCCAGCAGGCTATCGGCAGTGAACACTGAAGCTTTCTTT	CASRLSAVNTEAFF
-	-	TRBV27	TRBJ2-5	TGTGCCAGCAGTTTTGTGGGGAACCAAGAGACCCAGTACTTC	CASSFVGNQETQYF
many	TRBD2	TRBV7-9	TRBJ2-1	TGTGCCAGCAGCTTGGAGGGACTAGGAGACCTTTCTTGGTTCAATGAGCAGTTCTTC	CASSLEGLGDLSWFNEQFF
-	-	TRBV7-9	TRBJ1-2	TGTGCCAGCAGCTTAGTACCGGGTTATGGCTACACCTTC	CASSLVPGYGYTF
many	-	TRBV29-1	TRBJ1-2	TGCAGCGTTGAAGAACGAGGGACATACTATGGCTACACCTTC	CSVEERGTYYGYTF
-	TRBD1	TRBV9	TRBJ1-1	TGTGCCAGCAGCGTGGACAGGGACACTGAAGCTTTCTTT	CASSVDRDTEAFF
-	TRBD1	TRBV20-1	TRBJ1-2	TGCAGTGCTGGTACAGGGGGCAGAAGGGGCTACACCTTC	CSAGTGGRRGYTF
many	TRBD1	TRBV6-5	TRBJ2-2	TGTGCCAGCAGTCGAGCCGACAGGGTCACCGGGGAGCTGTTTTTT	CASSRADRVTGELFF
many	-	TRBV6-2/TRBV6-3	TRBJ2-5	TGTGCCAGCAGTTCTAGCGAGACAGAGACCCAGTACTTC	CASSSSETETQYF
few	TRBD1	TRBV7-2	TRBJ2-2	TGTGCCAGCAGCGAACAGGGGGCGCCGAACACCGGGGAGCTGTTTTTT	CASSEQGAPNTGELFF
-	TRBD1	TRBV29-1	TRBJ2-7	TGCAGCGTTTGGGGACAGATCTACGAGCAGTACTTC	CSVWGQIYEQYF
many	-	TRBV24-1	TRBJ2-1	TGTGCCACCAGTGATTGGGGGACCCGCAGGGATGAGCAGTTCTTC	CATSDWGTRRDEQFF
-	-	TRBV29-1	TRBJ2-2	TGCAGCGTTGAAGGGGTTAGCGGCTTCGGGGAGCTGTTTTTT	CSVEGVSGFGELFF
-	-	TRBV20-1	TRBJ1-5	TGCAGTGCTAGGGGGGGCCTGGGCAATCAGCCCCAGCATTTT	CSARGGLGNQPQHF
-	TRBD2	TRBV20-1	TRBJ2-5	TGCAGTGCTTCTGGCGGGAGGGCCGTGAAGACCCAGTACTTC	CSASGGRAVKTQYF
many	TRBD1	TRBV29-1	TRBJ1-1	TGCAGCGTTCAGCAGACAGGGGACACTGAAGCTTTCTTT	CSVQQTGDTEAFF
-	TRBD1	TRBV29-1	TRBJ1-2	TGCGGCGTCGAGGGGGCCAGCGGCTATGGCTACACCTTC	CGVEGASGYGYTF
many	TRBD1	TRBV2	TRBJ2-6	TGTGCCAGCACTGGGGGACAGTACTCTGAGGCCAACGTCCTGACTTTC	CASTGGQYSEANVLTF
-	TRBD2	TRBV24-1	TRBJ2-1	TGTGCCCCGACTAGCGGGGGGAATGAGCGGTTCTTC	CAPTSGGNERFF
few	-	TRBV7-3	TRBJ2-7	TGTGCCAGCAGCTCAGATAGTGGGCCTGGATCCGAGCAGTACTTC	CASSSDSGPGSEQYF
-	-	TRBV19	TRBJ1-2	TGTGCCAGTACCCCCCAGGCGAACTATGGCTACACCTTC	CASTPQANYGYTF
medium-sized	-	TRBV5-5	TRBJ1-1	TGTGCCAGCAGCACCAGCAGGGGCACTGAAGCTTTCTTT	CASSTSRGTEAFF
-	-	TRBV29-1	TRBJ2-7	TGCAGCGTTGAATCAGGGACCGAGCAGTACTTC	CSVESGTEQYF
many	TRBD1	TRBV6-2/TRBV6-3	TRBJ2-6	TGTGCCAGCAGCAACCGGGACAGATTTATCTCTGGGGCCAACGTCCTGACTTTC	CASSNRDRFISGANVLTF
many	TRBD1	TRBV5-4	TRBJ1-2	TGTGCCAGCAGCAGGACAGGGGGCTATGGCTACACCTTC	CASSRTGGYGYTF
-	TRBD2	TRBV15	TRBJ2-7	TGTGCCACCAGCGGCTTGGGCATAGCGGGCCCTCCATACGAGCAGTACTTC	CATSGLGIAGPPYEQYF
few	-	TRBV2	TRBJ1-4	TGTGCCAGCGCCCGAGGAGCTAAGAGACTGTTTTTT	CASARGAKRLFF
-	-	TRBV19	TRBJ1-4	TGTGCCAGTAGTGCAGTAGCGGGTGAAAAACTGTTTTTT	CASSAVAGEKLFF
-	TRBD2	TRBV4-2	TRBJ2-7	TGTGCCAGCAGCCAATCGGGCGGGAGGCCATCCTACGAGCAGTACTTC	CASSQSGGRPSYEQYF
many	-	TRBV6-1	TRBJ2-1	TGTGCCAGCAGTGAAGTGAAGGGAGAGCCTTACAATGAGCAGTTCTTC	CASSEVKGEPYNEQFF
many	TRBD1	TRBV6-1	TRBJ1-2	TGTGCCAGCAGGGACGGGACAGGGGGCTTTAGGAACTATGGCTACACCTTC	CASRDGTGGFRNYGYTF
few	-	TRBV7-2	TRBJ1-2	TGTGCCAGCAGCCTCTTCCGTAACTATGGCTACACCTTC	CASSLFRNYGYTF
-	TRBD1	TRBV11-3	TRBJ1-2	TGTGCCAGCAGCGCCGACAGGGGTTACTACACCTTC	CASSADRGYYTF
few	TRBD1	TRBV7-9	TRBJ1-2	TGTGCCAGCAGCTTCCCCGGGACAGGGGTTGGATATGGCTACACCTTC	CASSFPGTGVGYGYTF
-	TRBD1	TRBV19	TRBJ1-5	TGTGCCAGTAGTATAGAGACAGGGAATCAGCCCCAGCATTTT	CASSIETGNQPQHF
many	-	TRBV25-1	TRBJ1-1	TGTGCCAGCAGAAGGGGGAACACTGAAGCTTTCTTT	CASRRGNTEAFF
-	TRBD1	TRBV29-1	TRBJ1-5	TGCAGCGTAGACGGACAGGTCAATCAGCCCCAGCATTTT	CSVDGQVNQPQHF